This T cell receptor (beta chain) derives from a study of CD4 T cells in relation to SARS-CoV-2 and coronaviruses (dated by TCRdb to the early 2020s). Regarding the research as a whole: In the ViraFEST assay, PBMCs were cultured with antigen for less than eleven days, after which TCR beta CDR3s were sequenced to identify clonal expansions specific to the antigen. Expansion assays from other donors in the study were sequenced with a different, Illumina-based TCR-beta assay. Samples from a few pre-COVID donors and the naive versus memory experiments were sequenced with the Adaptive Biotechnologies TCR-sequencing kit; other data were Illumina-based. An HIV-1 Nef peptide pool or a no-peptide culture served as the negative reference condition. HLA restriction was mapped for shared crossreactive spike epitopes using patient-derived lymphoblastoid cell lines. At the level of individual TCR clonotypes, the study measured memory CD4+ T cell crossreactivity between SARS-CoV-2 spike protein and common cold coronavirus spike proteins. General study outcomes and caveats: Small numbers of patients and of tested TCRs were a limitation of the study. Compared with monoreactive clones, crossreactive clones had significantly weaker SARS-CoV-2-driven expansion, a result consistent with antigenic imprinting. Since the crossreactivity analysis centred on spike protein, crossreactivity against other viral proteins was not assessed. Roughly 64% of donors had memory CD4+ clonotypes that crossrecognized SARS-CoV-2 and at least one common cold coronavirus spike. Pre-pandemic and post-infection samples were not both contributed by any donor, so tracing of the source of pre-existing responses was limited.

Its CDR3 holds 16 amino acids, cysteine through phenylalanine. Only the CDR3 region is kept as DNA, spanning 48 bases read in frame from base 1. Looking up the germline V gene (reference sequence) yields CDR1 GTSNPN and CDR2 SVGIG. V is cut by 3 bases and J by 0 bases, and the space between the germline ends is 15 bases. To prepare the library, the immunoSEQ multiplex PCR assay was applied. As for how the authors treated the data: During preprocessing, nonproductive sequences were discarded, as were any CDR3s that did not begin with C, did not end with F or W, or were shorter than 7 amino acids. The MANAFEST web app identified antigen-specific clonotypes based on expansion compared with the reference and other culture wells. A clone was considered positive if the clone showed significant expansion compared with the reference culture in 2 of 3 replicate wells at an FDR below 0.05. To be called positive, a clone also had to show significant expansion compared with every other tandem well and an odds ratio greater than 5. After three terminal residues were trimmed from each end, CDR3 homology was quantified as pairwise Levenshtein distance using the stringdist R package. The table was pulled from immuneACCESS by TCRdb, which kept in-frame rearrangements only. Such tables lose some clones; where checked, under half of the loss comes from unresolved V genes, and the rest has no known cause. V, J and clone size are taken as reported in that table, and D and trimming were inferred from the DNA itself. This sample lists about 26,000 clones; about four fifths were detected once. Around 9.3% of the sample is taken by the ten largest.

CD4+ T cells from unexposed donors were collected before the COVID-19 pandemic (2011-2018). Following 10 days of culture, the EasySep CD4+ T cell isolation kit was used to isolate CD4+ T cells. Unexposed donor CD4+ T cells were tested for reactivity to SARS-CoV-2 S and N and four common cold coronavirus spike pools, as cell number allowed. Around 1.9 million PBMCs per well were cultured in IMDM with around 5% human AB serum and about 9.7 IU/ml IL-2. Half of the culture medium was replaced with fresh IL-2-containing medium on days 3 and 7. In general, triplicate replicate wells were used for every peptide culture condition. The leukapheresis product used for the unexposed donors was purchased from a commercial source. Ficoll-Paque PLUS gradient centrifugation was used to isolate PBMCs from leukapheresis product or whole blood. PBMCs were either used fresh in the expansion assay or cryopreserved at -140 degrees C. The QIAamp Micro DNA Kit was used to extract genomic DNA from the CD4+ T cells.

About this clone: Which antigen it targets is not known. Base qualities are missing; no much larger clone stands one base away.

The chain couples TRBV30 to TRBJ1-3; the D region possibly corresponds to TRBD1 (5 bases align). What was sequenced was CD4+ T cells from PBMCs, cultured in vitro. The source is a human donor in good health. The CDR3 protein: CAWRQDDSHSGNTIYF. The sequenced DNA: TGTGCCTGGAGACAGGACGACAGCCACTCTGGAAACACCATATATTTT.